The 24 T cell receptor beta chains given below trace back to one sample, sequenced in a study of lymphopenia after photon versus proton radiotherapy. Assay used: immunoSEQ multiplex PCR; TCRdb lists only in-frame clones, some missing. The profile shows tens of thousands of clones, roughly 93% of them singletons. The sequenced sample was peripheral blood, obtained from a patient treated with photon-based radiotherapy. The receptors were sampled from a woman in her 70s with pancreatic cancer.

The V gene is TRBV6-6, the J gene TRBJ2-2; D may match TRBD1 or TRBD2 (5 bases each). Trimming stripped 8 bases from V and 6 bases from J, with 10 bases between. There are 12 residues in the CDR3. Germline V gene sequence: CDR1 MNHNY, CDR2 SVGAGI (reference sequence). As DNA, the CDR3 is TGTGCCAGCGGGGGTGGAGCCGGGGAGCTGTTTTTT. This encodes CASGGGAGELFF.

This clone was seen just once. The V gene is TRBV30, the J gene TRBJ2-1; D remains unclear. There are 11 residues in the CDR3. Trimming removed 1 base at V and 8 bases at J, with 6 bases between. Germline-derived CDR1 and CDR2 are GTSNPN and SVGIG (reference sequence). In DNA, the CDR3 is TGTGCCTGGAGTGCCCTAGATGAGCAGTTCTTC. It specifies CAWSALDEQFF.

The chain's CDR3 is CASSLGLSNTGELFF. Here the CDR3 DNA reads TGTGCCAGCAGCTTGGGACTCTCGAACACCGGGGAGCTGTTTTTT. The chain uses TRBV4-2 and TRBJ2-2; perhaps TRBD2 as D (6 bases). There are 15 residues in the CDR3. The germline V gene encodes CDR1 LGHNA and CDR2 YNFKEQ. V dropped 5 bases and J dropped 0 bases, with 10 bases sitting between them.

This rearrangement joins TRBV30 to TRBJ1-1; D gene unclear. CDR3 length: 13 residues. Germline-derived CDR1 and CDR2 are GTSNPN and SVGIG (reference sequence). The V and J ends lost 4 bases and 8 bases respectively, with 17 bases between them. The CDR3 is CAWTYQLSLEAFF. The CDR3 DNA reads TGTGCCTGGACGTACCAATTATCGCTGGAAGCTTTCTTT.

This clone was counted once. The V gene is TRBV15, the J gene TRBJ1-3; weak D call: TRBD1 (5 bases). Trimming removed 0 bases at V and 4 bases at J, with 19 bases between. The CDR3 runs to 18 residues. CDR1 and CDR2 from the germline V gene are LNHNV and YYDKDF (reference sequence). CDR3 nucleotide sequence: TGTGCCACCAGCAGAGATTTGGGGTGGGGGAGTTCCGGAAACACCATATATTTT. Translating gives CATSRDLGWGSSGNTIYF.

The chain's CDR3 is CASSLDSQETQYF. The DNA of the CDR3 is TGCGCCAGCAGCTTGGACAGCCAAGAGACCCAGTACTTC. The chain combines TRBV5-1 with TRBJ2-5; D is unresolved. With 0 bases removed from V and 1 base from J, the gap between germline ends came to 4 bases. The CDR3 runs to 13 residues. Per the germline V gene, CDR1 is SGHRS and CDR2 is YFSETQ.

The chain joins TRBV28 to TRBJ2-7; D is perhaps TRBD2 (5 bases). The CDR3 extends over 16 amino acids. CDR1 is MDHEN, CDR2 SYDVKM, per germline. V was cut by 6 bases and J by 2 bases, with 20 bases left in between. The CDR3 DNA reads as TGTGCCAGCAGATCAAATGGCCATGCGAGGGCCTACGAGCAGTACTTC. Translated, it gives CASRSNGHARAYEQYF.

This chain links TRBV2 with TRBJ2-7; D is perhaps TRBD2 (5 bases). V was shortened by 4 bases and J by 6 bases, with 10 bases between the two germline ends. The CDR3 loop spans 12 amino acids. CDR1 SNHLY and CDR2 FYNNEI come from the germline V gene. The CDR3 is CASSVQGGEQYF. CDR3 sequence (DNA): TGTGCCAGCAGTGTCCAAGGAGGCGAGCAGTACTTC.

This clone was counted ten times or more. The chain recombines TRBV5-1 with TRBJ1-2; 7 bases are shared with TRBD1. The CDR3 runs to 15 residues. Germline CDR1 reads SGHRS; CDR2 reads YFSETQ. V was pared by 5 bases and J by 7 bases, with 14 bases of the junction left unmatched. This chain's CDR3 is CASSSREGGISGYTF. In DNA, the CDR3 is TGCGCCAGCAGTTCACGGGAAGGGGGCATTAGTGGCTACACCTTC.

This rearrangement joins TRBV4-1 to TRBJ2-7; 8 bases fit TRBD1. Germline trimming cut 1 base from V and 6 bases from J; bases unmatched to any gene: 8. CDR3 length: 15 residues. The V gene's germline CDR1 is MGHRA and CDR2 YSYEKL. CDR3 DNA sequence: TGCGCCAGCAGCCAAGGAAGGACAGGGCGATTCGAGCAGTACTTC. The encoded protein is CASSQGRTGRFEQYF.

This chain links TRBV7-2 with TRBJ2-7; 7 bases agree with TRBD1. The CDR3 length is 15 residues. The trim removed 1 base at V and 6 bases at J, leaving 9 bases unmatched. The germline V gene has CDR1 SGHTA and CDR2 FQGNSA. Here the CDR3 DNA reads TGTGCCAGCAGCTTAGATGACAGGGCTACAATCGAGCAGTACTTC. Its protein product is CASSLDDRATIEQYF.

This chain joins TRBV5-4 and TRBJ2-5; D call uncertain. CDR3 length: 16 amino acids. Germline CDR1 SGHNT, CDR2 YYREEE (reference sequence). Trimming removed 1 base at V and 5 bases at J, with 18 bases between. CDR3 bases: TGTGCCAGCAGCTTGAAGGCATTGAGGAAAGCGGAGACCCAGTACTTC. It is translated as CASSLKALRKAETQYF.

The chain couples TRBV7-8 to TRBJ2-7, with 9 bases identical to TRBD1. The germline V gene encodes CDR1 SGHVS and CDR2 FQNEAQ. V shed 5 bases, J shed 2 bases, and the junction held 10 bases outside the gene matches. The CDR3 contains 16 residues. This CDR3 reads CASSRPRDRDTYEQYF. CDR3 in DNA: TGTGCCAGCAGCAGACCAAGGGACAGGGACACCTACGAGCAGTACTTC.

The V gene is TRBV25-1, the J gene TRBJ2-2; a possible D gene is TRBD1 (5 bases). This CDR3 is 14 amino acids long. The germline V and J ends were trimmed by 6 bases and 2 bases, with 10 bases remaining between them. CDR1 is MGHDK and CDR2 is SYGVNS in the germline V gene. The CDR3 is CASRNQGNTGELFF. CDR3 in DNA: TGTGCCAGCAGGAACCAGGGTAACACCGGGGAGCTGTTTTTT.

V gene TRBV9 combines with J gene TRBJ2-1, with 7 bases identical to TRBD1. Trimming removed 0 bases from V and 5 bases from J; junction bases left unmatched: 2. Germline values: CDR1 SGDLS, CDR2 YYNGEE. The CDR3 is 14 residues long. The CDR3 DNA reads TGTGCCAGCAGCGTAGGGGGACAGAACAATGAGCAGTTCTTC. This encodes CASSVGGQNNEQFF.

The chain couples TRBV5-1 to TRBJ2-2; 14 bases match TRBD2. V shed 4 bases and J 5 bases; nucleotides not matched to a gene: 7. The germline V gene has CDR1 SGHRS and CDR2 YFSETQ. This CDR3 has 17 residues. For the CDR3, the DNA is TGCGCCAGCAGCACCGGACTAGCGGGAGGACGGACCGGGGAGCTGTTTTTT. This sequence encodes CASSTGLAGGRTGELFF.

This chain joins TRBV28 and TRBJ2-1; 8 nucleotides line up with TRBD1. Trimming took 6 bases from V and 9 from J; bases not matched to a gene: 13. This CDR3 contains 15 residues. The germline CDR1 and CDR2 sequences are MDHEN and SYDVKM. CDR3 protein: CASRSRQGLYSEQFF. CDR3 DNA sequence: TGTGCCAGCAGATCTAGACAGGGGCTTTATAGTGAGCAGTTCTTC.

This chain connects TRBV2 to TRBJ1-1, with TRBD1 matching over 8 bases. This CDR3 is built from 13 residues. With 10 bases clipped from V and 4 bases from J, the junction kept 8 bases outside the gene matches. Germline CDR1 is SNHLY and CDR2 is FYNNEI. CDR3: CATQTGEATEAFF. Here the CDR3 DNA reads TGTGCCACCCAGACAGGGGAGGCCACTGAAGCTTTCTTT.

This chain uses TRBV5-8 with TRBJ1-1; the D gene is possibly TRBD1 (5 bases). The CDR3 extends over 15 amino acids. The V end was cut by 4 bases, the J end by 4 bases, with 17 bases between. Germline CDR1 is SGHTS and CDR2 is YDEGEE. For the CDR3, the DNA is TGTGCCAGCAGCCCTGGCGGGGCGGGGCCCACTGAAGCTTTCTTT. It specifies CASSPGGAGPTEAFF.

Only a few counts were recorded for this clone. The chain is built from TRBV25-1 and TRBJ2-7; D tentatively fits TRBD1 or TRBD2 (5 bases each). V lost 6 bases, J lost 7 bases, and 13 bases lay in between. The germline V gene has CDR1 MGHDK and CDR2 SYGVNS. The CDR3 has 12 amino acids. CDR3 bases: TGTGCCAGCAGCTTTCGGGGACGGGAGCAGTACTTC. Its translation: CASSFRGREQYF.

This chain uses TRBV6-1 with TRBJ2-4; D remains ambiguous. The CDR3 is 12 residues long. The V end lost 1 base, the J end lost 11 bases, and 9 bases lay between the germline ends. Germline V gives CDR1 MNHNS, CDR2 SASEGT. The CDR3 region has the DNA TGTGCCAGCAGTGAAGGTCCATCGCTTCAGTACTTC. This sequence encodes CASSEGPSLQYF.

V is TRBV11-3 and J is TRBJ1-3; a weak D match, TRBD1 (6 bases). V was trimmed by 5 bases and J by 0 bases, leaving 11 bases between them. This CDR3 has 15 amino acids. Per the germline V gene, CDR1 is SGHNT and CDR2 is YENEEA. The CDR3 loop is CASSVDSNSGNTIYF. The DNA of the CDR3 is TGTGCCAGCAGCGTGGACAGCAACTCTGGAAACACCATATATTTT.

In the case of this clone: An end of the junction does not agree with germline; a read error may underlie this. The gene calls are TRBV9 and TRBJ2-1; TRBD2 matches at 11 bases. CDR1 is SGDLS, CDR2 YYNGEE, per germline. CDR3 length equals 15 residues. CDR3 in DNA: TGTGCCAGCAGTGTAGCGGGAGGGTCCCACAATGAGCAGTTCTTC. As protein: CASSVAGGSHNEQFF.

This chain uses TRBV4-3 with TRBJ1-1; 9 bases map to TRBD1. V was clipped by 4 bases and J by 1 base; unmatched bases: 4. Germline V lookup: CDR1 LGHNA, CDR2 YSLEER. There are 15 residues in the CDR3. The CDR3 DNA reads TGCGCCAGCAGCCCAGGGACAGGGAGGAACACTGAAGCTTTCTTT. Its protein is CASSPGTGRNTEAFF.